This T cell receptor beta chain was identified in a study of Graves' ophthalmopathy and Graves' hyperthyroidism. Regarding this clonotype: The antigen is not known.

Additional autoimmune diseases, uncontrolled infections, pregnancy or lactation disqualified patients. Trimming cost V 1 base and J 1 base; bases outside gene matches: 1. Per the germline V gene, CDR1 is SGHNT and CDR2 is YYREEE (reference sequence). This CDR3 has 15 residues. General observations from the study: Sensitivity reached 85% to 90% and specificity over 65% for a 13-signature model separating ophthalmopathy from stable hyperthyroidism. The majority of expanded thyroid clonotypes above 0.001 frequency also occurred in blood.

Amplification from RNA transcripts yielded the TCR beta CDR3 regions. RT-PCR was first run with HTBI primers, then multiplex PCR in a second round. TCRdb reanalysed the multiplex PCR reads using MiXCR and keeps one entry per CDR3 protein. The table has 45,000 to 60,000 distinct CDR3 sequences, about half seen once; the top ten hold about 4.9%. The TCR originated in an adult woman with Graves' ophthalmopathy. The sequencing sample was made of peripheral blood. This chain connects TRBV5-4 to TRBJ2-7; 11 positions agree with TRBD2. CDR3 region: CASSLTSGSSYEQYF. CDR3 DNA sequence: TGTGCCAGCAGCTTGACTAGCGGGAGTTCCTACGAGCAGTACTTC.